This T cell receptor beta chain was recovered during a study of T cell responses to AZD1222 COVID-19 vaccine. The wider study: Second doses were pooled across both intervals (about 4 or about 12 weeks). Study outcomes and limitations: Across spike, vaccine-associated CD4 TCRs were found, dominant at 160-218 and 743-854. Mostly white British, mostly female donors; authors suggested clonal diversity may be underestimated.

CDR3 length equals 13 residues. With 4 bases removed from V and 5 bases from J, the gap between germline ends came to 11 bases. Germline CDR1 is KGHSH and CDR2 is LQKENI. In this sample, this clone turned up a few times. Its antigen is as yet unknown. TCRdb keeps only in-frame clones here, not all; method: immunoSEQ multiplex PCR. Of some 190,000 clones listed, around 90% are singletons. This chain joins TRBV18 and TRBJ1-1, with D unresolved. The source of this sequence is an adult in good health. Sequences were derived from peripheral blood, sampled on day 0 of AZD1222 vaccination. For the CDR3, the DNA is TGTGCCAGCTCACAAGGGCCCCGGACTGAAGCTTTCTTT. This sequence encodes CASSQGPRTEAFF.